In this sample, the clone carrying this T cell receptor (beta chain) turned up a few times. Its specificity is not known. This CDR3 comprises 20 residues. This record belongs to a study of cytotoxic CD8 clonotypes in ibrutinib-treated CLL. Study context: Average yields of about 260,000 productive templates and around 100,000 productive rearrangements characterized the samples.

Measured with immunoSEQ multiplex PCR; TCRdb has only the in-frame clones, and not every one. The table includes approximately 45,000 clones, 69% detected once. Study outcomes and limitations: Exceeding age-matched healthy donors, baseline clonality also tracked the counts of circulating CD8+ T cells. Clonality increased at ibrutinib response, then returned toward baseline at progression. Stable or contracted on treatment, public clonotypes were also uncommon.

The material sequenced was PBMCs, taken after 12 months of ibrutinib treatment. The chain has TRBV21-1 and TRBJ2-3; TRBD1, the table's D call, lacks a check against the DNA. TRBV21-1 is a pseudogene locus. The TCR was taken from a human donor with chronic lymphocytic leukemia. The CDR3 sequence: CASSKARWQGIPYSTDTQYF. DNA of the CDR3: TGTGCCAGCAGCAAAGCGCGATGGCAGGGGATCCCCTATAGCACAGATACGCAGTATTTT.